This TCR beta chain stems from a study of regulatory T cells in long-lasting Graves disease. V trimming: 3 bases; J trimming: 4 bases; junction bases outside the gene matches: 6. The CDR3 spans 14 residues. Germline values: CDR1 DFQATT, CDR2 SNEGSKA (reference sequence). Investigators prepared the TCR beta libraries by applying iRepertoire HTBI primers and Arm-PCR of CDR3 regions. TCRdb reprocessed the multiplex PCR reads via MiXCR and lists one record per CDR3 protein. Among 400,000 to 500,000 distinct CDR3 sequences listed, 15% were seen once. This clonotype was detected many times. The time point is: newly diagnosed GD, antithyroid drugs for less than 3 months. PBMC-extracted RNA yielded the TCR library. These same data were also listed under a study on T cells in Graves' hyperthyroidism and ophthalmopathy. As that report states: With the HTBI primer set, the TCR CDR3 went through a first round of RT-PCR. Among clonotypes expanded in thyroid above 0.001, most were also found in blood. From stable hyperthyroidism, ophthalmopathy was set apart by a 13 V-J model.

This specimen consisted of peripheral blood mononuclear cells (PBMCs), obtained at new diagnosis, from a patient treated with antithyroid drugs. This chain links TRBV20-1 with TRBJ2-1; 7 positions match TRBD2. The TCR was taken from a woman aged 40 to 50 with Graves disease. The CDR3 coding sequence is TGCAGTGCTAGTAGCAGCGGGATTTACAATGAGCAGTTCTTC. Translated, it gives CSASSSGIYNEQFF.